The rows below give T cell receptor beta chains drawn from one sample of a study of read filtering for tumor transcriptome and immune sequencing. In TCRdb, the reads were re-called with MiXCR into one record per CDR3 protein. The table lists around 25,000 distinct CDR3 sequences, under 25% of them singletons. The material sequenced was a population of CD138-negative cells sorted from bone marrow. Every receptor here comes from a donor aged 40 or over with multiple myeloma. The CDR3 runs from the conserved cysteine through the conserved F or W. The D gene is left open where the match is weak. The listing skips clone size in some rows; elsewhere it reads once, few, many or a size class.

CDR3 protein,CDR3 DNA,clone size,D gene,V gene,J gene
CASSPEFPDTQYF,TGTGCCAGCAGTCCCGAATTCCCAGACACGCAGTATTTT,many,-,TRBV5-5,TRBJ2-3
CSAGDTGNGAEAFF,TGCAGTGCGGGAGATACAGGGAATGGGGCTGAAGCTTTCTTT,few,-,TRBV20-1,TRBJ1-1
CASSQVGTGNQPQHF,TGCGCCAGCAGCCAAGTGGGGACGGGCAATCAGCCCCAGCATTTT,few,-,TRBV4-1,TRBJ1-5
CASSQDRLAGGGYNEQFF,TGTGCCAGCAGCCAAGATAGGCTAGCGGGGGGGGGATACAATGAGCAGTTCTTC,medium-sized,TRBD2,TRBV3-1,TRBJ2-1
CSATRTGPTNEKLFF,TGCAGTGCTACCAGGACAGGCCCAACTAATGAAAAACTGTTTTTT,many,TRBD1,TRBV20-1,TRBJ1-4
CASSRRGGAPDTQYF,TGTGCCAGCAGCCGGAGGGGGGGGGCCCCAGATACGCAGTATTTT,many,-,TRBV9,TRBJ2-3
CASSIDGQGFDEQFF,TGTGCCAGTAGTATAGACGGACAGGGTTTCGATGAGCAGTTCTTC,-,TRBD1,TRBV19,TRBJ2-1
CASSQIRTPGSGTQYF,TGTGCCAGCAGCCAAATCCGGACACCGGGTAGTGGGACCCAGTACTTC,many,-,TRBV11-2,TRBJ2-5
CATSETSGGSPYNEQFF,TGTGCCACCAGTGAAACTAGCGGGGGGTCCCCCTACAATGAGCAGTTCTTC,-,TRBD2,TRBV24-1,TRBJ2-1
CASSSLGNDSPLHF,TGTGCCAGCAGCTCACTGGGGAATGATTCACCCCTCCACTTT,-,-,TRBV7-9,TRBJ1-6
CAITPQGGGTEAFF,TGTGCCATCACCCCACAGGGGGGAGGCACTGAAGCTTTCTTT,many,TRBD1,TRBV10-3,TRBJ1-1
CSARNLWGRGDTGELFF,TGCAGTGCTAGAAATTTGTGGGGTAGGGGGGACACCGGGGAGCTGTTTTTT,few,-,TRBV20-1,TRBJ2-2
CASSLQGISYNEQFF,TGCGCCAGCAGCTTACAGGGGATCTCCTACAATGAGCAGTTCTTC,many,TRBD1,TRBV5-1,TRBJ2-1
CAREGQGAPGANVLTF,TGTGCCAGAGAGGGACAGGGGGCTCCCGGGGCCAACGTCCTGACTTTC,many,TRBD1,TRBV2,TRBJ2-6
CASSQTRDSPLHF,TGTGCCAGCAGCCAGACCCGAGATTCACCCCTCCACTTT,few,-,TRBV27,TRBJ1-6
CASRKTGHEQFF,TGTGCCAGCAGAAAAACAGGCCATGAGCAGTTCTTC,many,-,TRBV12-3/TRBV12-4,TRBJ2-1
CSVGGARLGGGTEAFF,TGCAGCGTTGGAGGGGCCAGGCTAGGTGGGGGAACTGAAGCTTTCTTT,few,-,TRBV29-1,TRBJ1-1
CASSLASGNTGELFF,TGTGCCAGCAGTTTGGCTAGCGGGAACACCGGGGAGCTGTTTTTT,many,TRBD2,TRBV27,TRBJ2-2
CASSLTGGETQYF,TGTGCCAGCAGCCTGACGGGGGGAGAGACCCAGTACTTC,few,TRBD2,TRBV7-9,TRBJ2-5
CASSQRDTTWEQYF,TGTGCCAGCAGCCAACGGGACACCACGTGGGAGCAGTACTTC,-,-,TRBV3-1,TRBJ2-7
CSAVTGGAGRYSNQPQHF,TGCAGTGCCGTGACAGGGGGCGCGGGGAGGTATAGCAATCAGCCCCAGCATTTT,many,TRBD1,TRBV20-1,TRBJ1-5
CASRVTPTGFSTDTQYF,TGCGCCAGCAGGGTCACCCCGACAGGGTTTAGCACAGATACGCAGTATTTT,few,TRBD1,TRBV5-1,TRBJ2-3
CASSQVIGRGSKTEAFF,TGCGCCAGCAGCCAAGTAATAGGAAGGGGTTCGAAAACTGAAGCTTTCTTT,few,-,TRBV4-1,TRBJ1-1
CASSYGTSGIYNEQFF,TGTGCCAGCAGCTACGGGACTAGCGGGATTTACAATGAGCAGTTCTTC,few,TRBD2,TRBV7-3,TRBJ2-1
CASSLGAGYTEAFF,TGTGCCAGCAGTTTAGGGGCAGGTTACACTGAAGCTTTCTTT,many,-,TRBV12-3/TRBV12-4,TRBJ1-1
CASSLEGRGTEAFF,TGTGCTAGCAGCTTAGAGGGTAGGGGCACTGAAGCTTTCTTT,many,-,TRBV7-7,TRBJ1-1
CASSREMNTEAFF,TGTGCCAGCAGTCGGGAAATGAACACTGAAGCTTTCTTT,many,-,TRBV6-1,TRBJ1-1
CASRGVPTDTQYF,TGTGCCAGCCGTGGGGTCCCCACAGATACGCAGTATTTT,many,-,TRBV18,TRBJ2-3
CSARSGGRSEAFF,TGCAGTGCCCGGTCCGGGGGGCGGTCTGAAGCTTTCTTT,many,-,TRBV20-1,TRBJ1-1
CSVEESAGGSYGYTF,TGCAGCGTTGAAGAGTCGGCAGGGGGCAGCTATGGCTACACCTTC,-,TRBD1,TRBV29-1,TRBJ1-2
CASSFDKAKNIQYF,TGTGCCAGCAGCTTCGACAAAGCCAAAAACATTCAGTACTTC,-,-,TRBV7-9,TRBJ2-4
CASSLRGTSGSTDTQYF,TGCGCCAGCAGCTTGAGAGGGACTAGCGGTAGCACAGATACGCAGTATTTT,many,TRBD2,TRBV5-1,TRBJ2-3